These T cell receptor beta chains were read from a single sample in a study of cytomegalovirus exposure and HLA in healthy donors. Profiled with immunoSEQ multiplex PCR; TCRdb holds only in-frame clones, not every one. The sample comprises some 130,000 clones, approximately 86% of which are singletons, and roughly 1.7% rests with the top ten. The source material was PBMCs. The receptors were gathered from a boy between 10 and 17 years old in good health and CMV-seronegative. Both conserved end residues are part of each CDR3.

cdr3_length	v_call	cdr3_aa
16	TRBV6-6	CASSYFFGTENTEAFF
15	TRBV7-2	CASSLALGQGYEQYF
11	TRBV29-1	CSAVDSYEQYF
16	TRBV6-6	CASSYWTSKPYNEQFF
14	TRBV4-3	CASSLTGGADTQYF
15	TRBV15	CATSRDQSGGETQYF
14	TRBV19	CASSRTSGDYEQYF
14	TRBV9	CASSAGGGTGELFF
13	TRBV27	CASGITRNTEAFF
14	TRBV4-3	CASSQVSGTYGYTF
12	TRBV11-3	CASSYYSDTQYF
15	TRBV4-3	CASSLSTGSDTEAFF
15	TRBV6-5	CASSLDRAFAGELFF